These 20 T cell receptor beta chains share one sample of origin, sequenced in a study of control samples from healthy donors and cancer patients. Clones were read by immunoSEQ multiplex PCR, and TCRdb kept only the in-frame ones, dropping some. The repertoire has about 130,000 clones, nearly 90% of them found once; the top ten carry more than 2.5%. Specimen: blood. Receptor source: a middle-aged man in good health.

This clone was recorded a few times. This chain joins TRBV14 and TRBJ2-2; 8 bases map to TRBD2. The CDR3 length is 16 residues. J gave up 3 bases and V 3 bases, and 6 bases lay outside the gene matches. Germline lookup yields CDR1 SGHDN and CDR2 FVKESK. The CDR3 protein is CASSHARGGYTGELFF. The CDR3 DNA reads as TGTGCCAGCAGCCATGCTCGCGGGGGGTACACCGGGGAGCTGTTTTTT.

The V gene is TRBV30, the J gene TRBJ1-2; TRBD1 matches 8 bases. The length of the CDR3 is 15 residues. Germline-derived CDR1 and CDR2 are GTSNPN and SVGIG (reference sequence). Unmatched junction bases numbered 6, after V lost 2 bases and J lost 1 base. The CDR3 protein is CAWSQGALVNYGYTF. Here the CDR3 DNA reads TGTGCCTGGAGTCAGGGGGCGCTTGTTAACTATGGCTACACCTTC.

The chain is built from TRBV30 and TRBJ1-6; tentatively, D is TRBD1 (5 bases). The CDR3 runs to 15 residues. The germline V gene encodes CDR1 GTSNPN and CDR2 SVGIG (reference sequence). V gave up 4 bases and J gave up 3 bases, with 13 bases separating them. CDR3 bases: TGTGCCTGGACAGGCAGGGTACGCTATAATTCACCCCTCCACTTT. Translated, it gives CAWTGRVRYNSPLHF.

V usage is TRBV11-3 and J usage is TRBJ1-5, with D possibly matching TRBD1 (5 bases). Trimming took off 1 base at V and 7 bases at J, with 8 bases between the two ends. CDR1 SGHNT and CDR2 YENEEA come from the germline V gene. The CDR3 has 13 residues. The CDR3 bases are TGTGCCAGCAGCTTAGGTTCAGGGCAGCCCCAGCATTTT. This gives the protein CASSLGSGQPQHF.

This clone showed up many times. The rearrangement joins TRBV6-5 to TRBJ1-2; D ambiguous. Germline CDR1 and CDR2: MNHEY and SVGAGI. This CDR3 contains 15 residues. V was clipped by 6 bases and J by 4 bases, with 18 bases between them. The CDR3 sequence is CASSPQGSGTYGYTF. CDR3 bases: TGTGCCAGCAGCCCACAAGGTTCGGGCACCTATGGCTACACCTTC.

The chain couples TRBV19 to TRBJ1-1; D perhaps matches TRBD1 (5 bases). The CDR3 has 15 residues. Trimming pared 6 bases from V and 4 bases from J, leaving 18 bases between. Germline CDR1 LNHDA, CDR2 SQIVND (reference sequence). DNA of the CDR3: TGTGCCAGTAGCTGGGGGGGTGGACCCGGCACTGAAGCTTTCTTT. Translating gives CASSWGGGPGTEAFF.

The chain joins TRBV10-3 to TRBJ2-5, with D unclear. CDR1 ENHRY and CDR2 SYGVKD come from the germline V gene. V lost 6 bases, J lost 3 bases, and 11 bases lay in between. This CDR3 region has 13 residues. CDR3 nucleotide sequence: TGTGCCATCAGCCAGCAACTGAAAGAGACCCAGTACTTC. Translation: CAISQQLKETQYF.

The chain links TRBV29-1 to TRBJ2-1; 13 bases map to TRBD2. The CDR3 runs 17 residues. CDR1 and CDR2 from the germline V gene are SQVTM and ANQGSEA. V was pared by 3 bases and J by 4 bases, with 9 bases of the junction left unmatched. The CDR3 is CSVDRARGLAGYNEQFF. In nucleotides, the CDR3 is TGCAGCGTTGACCGTGCTAGGGGACTAGCGGGGTACAATGAGCAGTTCTTC.

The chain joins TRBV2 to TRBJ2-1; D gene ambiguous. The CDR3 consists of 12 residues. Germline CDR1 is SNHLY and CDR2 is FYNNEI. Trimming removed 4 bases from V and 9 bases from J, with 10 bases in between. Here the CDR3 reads CASSAGLGEQFF. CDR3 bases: TGTGCCAGCAGTGCGGGTTTAGGTGAGCAGTTCTTC.

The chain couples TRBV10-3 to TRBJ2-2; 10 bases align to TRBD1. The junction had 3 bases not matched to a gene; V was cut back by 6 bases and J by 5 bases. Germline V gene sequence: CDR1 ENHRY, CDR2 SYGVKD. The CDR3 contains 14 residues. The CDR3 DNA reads TGTGCCATCAGGCCGGGACAGGGGACCGGGGAGCTGTTTTTT. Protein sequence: CAIRPGQGTGELFF.

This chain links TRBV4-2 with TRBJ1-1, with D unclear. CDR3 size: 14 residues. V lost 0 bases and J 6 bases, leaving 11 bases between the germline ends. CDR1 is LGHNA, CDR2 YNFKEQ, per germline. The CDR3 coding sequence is TGTGCCAGCAGCCAAGATTATTCCGGTGCTGAAGCTTTCTTT. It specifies CASSQDYSGAEAFF.

The CDR3 DNA follows: TGTGCCAGCAGCCAAGAAGGGACCCGTGATTACCAGCCCCAGCATTTT. It is translated as CASSQEGTRDYQPQHF. J is TRBJ1-5 and V is TRBV4-2; tentative D call: TRBD1 (5 bases). Germline V CDR1 and CDR2: LGHNA, YNFKEQ. This CDR3 has 16 amino acids. V was pared by 0 bases and J by 7 bases, with 16 bases between.

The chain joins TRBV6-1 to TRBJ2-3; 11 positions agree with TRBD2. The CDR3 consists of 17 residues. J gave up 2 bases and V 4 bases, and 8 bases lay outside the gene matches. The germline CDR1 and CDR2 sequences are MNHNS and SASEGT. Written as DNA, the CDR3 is TGTGCCAGCAGTGTCCGTCTAGCGGGGGGCTTCACAGATACGCAGTATTTT. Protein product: CASSVRLAGGFTDTQYF.

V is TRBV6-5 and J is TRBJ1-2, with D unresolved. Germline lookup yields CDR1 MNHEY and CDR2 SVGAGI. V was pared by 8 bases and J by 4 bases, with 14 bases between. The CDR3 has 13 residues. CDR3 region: CASRLLTGYGYTF. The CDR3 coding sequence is TGTGCCAGCCGTCTTCTCACTGGCTATGGCTACACCTTC.

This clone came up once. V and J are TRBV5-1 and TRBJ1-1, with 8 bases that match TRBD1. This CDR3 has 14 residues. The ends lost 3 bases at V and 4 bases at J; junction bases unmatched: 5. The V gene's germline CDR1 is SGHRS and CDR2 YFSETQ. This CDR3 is CASSYATGGTEAFF. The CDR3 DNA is TGCGCCAGCAGCTATGCCACAGGGGGCACTGAAGCTTTCTTT.

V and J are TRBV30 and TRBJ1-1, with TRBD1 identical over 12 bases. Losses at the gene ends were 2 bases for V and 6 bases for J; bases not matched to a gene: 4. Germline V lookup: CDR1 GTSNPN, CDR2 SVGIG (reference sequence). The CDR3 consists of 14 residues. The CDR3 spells CAWSWGQGAPEAFF. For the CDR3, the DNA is TGTGCCTGGAGTTGGGGACAGGGGGCCCCTGAAGCTTTCTTT.

This CDR3 is CASSFGAGLALAQFF. The CDR3 DNA is TGCGCCAGCAGTTTTGGGGCAGGTTTGGCGCTTGCGCAGTTCTTC. This rearrangement joins TRBV5-1 to TRBJ2-1, with D possibly TRBD1 on 5 matching bases. Trimming left V 5 bases short and J 12 bases short, with 24 bases between. The length of the CDR3 is 15 residues. Germline-derived CDR1 and CDR2 are SGHRS and YFSETQ.

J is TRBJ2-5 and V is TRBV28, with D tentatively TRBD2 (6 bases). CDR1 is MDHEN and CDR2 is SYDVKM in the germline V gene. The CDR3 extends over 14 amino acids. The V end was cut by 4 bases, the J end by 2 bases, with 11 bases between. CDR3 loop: CASSSGEGQETQYF. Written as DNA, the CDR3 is TGTGCCAGCAGTTCGGGGGAAGGGCAAGAGACCCAGTACTTC.

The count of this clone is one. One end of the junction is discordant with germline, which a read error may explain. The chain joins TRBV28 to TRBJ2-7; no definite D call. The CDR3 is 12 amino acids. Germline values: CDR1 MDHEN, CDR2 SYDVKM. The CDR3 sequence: CASGLHPALSHF. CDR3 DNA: TGTGCCAGCGGATTACACCCTGCTCTGAGCCACTTC.

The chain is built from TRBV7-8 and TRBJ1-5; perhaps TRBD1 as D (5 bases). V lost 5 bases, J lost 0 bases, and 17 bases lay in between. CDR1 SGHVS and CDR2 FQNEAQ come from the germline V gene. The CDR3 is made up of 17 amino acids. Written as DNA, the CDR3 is TGTGCCAGCAGCCCTAGATTTGGGGCAGATAGCAATCAGCCCCAGCATTTT. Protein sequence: CASSPRFGADSNQPQHF.